This is a list of T cell receptor beta chains from one sample in a study of T cell responses to AZD1222 COVID-19 vaccine. TCRdb's copy holds only in-frame clones and misses some; the assay was immunoSEQ multiplex PCR. The sample records roughly 180,000 clones, about 90% being singletons. Sequenced material: peripheral blood, taken 28 days after the second AZD1222 dose. The receptors were gathered from an adult who received the AZD1222 COVID-19 vaccine. CDR3s include the opening cysteine and the closing phenylalanine or tryptophan. A D gene is named only where the DNA matches it firmly. Clone size, where shown, is once, few, many, or a class for clones that have expanded.

NA	TRBD1	TRBV30	TRBJ2-2	CAWVGQGSTGELFF	TGTGCCTGGGTAGGACAGGGAAGCACCGGGGAGCTGTTTTTT
NA	NA	TRBV3-1/TRBV3-2	TRBJ1-1	CASSQVLTGTQGTAEAFF	TGTGCCAGCAGCCAAGTTCTCACCGGGACCCAGGGGACGGCTGAAGCTTTCTTT
once	NA	TRBV5-6	TRBJ2-7	CASSPDGTDPRYEQYF	TGTGCCAGCAGCCCGGACGGGACGGATCCTCGCTACGAGCAGTACTTC
NA	NA	TRBV25-1	TRBJ2-1	CASSELGGGLYNEQFF	TGTGCCAGCAGTGAATTGGGCGGGGGCCTTTACAATGAGCAGTTCTTC
NA	NA	TRBV4-1	TRBJ1-1	CASSHDDGNTEAFF	TGCGCCAGCAGCCACGATGACGGGAACACTGAAGCTTTCTTT
few	TRBD1	TRBV19	TRBJ2-3	CASSNSRGRGDTQYF	TGTGCCAGTAGTAACAGCAGGGGGCGCGGAGATACGCAGTATTTT
NA	NA	TRBV10-3	TRBJ1-3	CAISESIPRVFGNTIYF	TGTGCCATCAGTGAGTCGATTCCCAGGGTCTTTGGAAACACCATATATTTT
NA	TRBD1	TRBV6-1	TRBJ1-2	CASSESSAGGNYGYTF	TGTGCCAGCAGTGAGTCGTCGGCAGGGGGCAACTATGGCTACACCTTC
NA	NA	TRBV11-2	TRBJ2-7	CASSSYSSYEQYF	TGTGCCAGCAGCTCGTATAGCAGCTACGAGCAGTACTTC
NA	NA	TRBV4-2	TRBJ1-1	CASSQDRGEAFF	TGTGCCAGCAGCCAAGATAGAGGGGAAGCTTTCTTT
once	NA	TRBV12-3/TRBV12-4	TRBJ2-3	CASSLGDTQYF	TGTGCCAGCAGTTTGGGAGATACGCAGTATTTT
NA	NA	TRBV4-1	TRBJ2-1	CASSQAPGFGVGGNEQFF	TGCGCCAGCAGCCAAGCCCCAGGCTTTGGGGTAGGGGGGAATGAGCAGTTCTTC
NA	NA	TRBV5-1	TRBJ2-3	CASSLGPRDTQYF	TGCGCCAGCAGCTTGGGCCCCCGGGATACGCAGTATTTT
NA	NA	TRBV7-9	TRBJ1-2	CASSLAGEGGHGYTF	TGTGCCAGCAGCTTAGCCGGGGAGGGTGGCCATGGCTACACCTTC
NA	NA	TRBV27	TRBJ1-5	CASSLHNQPQHF	TGTGCCAGCAGTTTACACAATCAGCCCCAGCATTTT
NA	TRBD1	TRBV5-1	TRBJ1-1	CASSLTGAYLNTEAFF	TGCGCCAGCAGCTTAACAGGGGCCTACTTGAACACTGAAGCTTTCTTT
NA	NA	TRBV6-2/TRBV6-3	TRBJ1-2	CASSSQAGRGPNNYGYTF	TGTGCCAGCAGTTCCCAGGCAGGTCGGGGACCTAACAACTATGGCTACACCTTC
NA	NA	TRBV7-8	TRBJ2-7	CASSQTGYSYEQYF	TGTGCCAGCAGCCAAACGGGATACTCCTACGAGCAGTACTTC
NA	TRBD1	TRBV10-1	TRBJ2-4	CASSGPGQGSGEAKNIQYF	TGCGCCAGCAGTGGACCGGGACAGGGATCGGGGGAAGCCAAAAACATTCAGTACTTC
NA	NA	TRBV5-1	TRBJ1-2	CASSLRGYTF	TGCGCCAGCAGCTTGCGTGGCTACACCTTC
few	NA	TRBV5-1	TRBJ2-7	CASSSDLPYEQYF	TGCGCCAGCAGCTCTGACTTACCCTACGAGCAGTACTTC
NA	TRBD1	TRBV5-1	TRBJ2-2	CASSLGQGIGGELFF	TGCGCCAGCAGCTTGGGACAGGGGATCGGCGGGGAGCTGTTTTTT
NA	TRBD2	TRBV5-6	TRBJ2-1	CASSLGSGGSNEQFF	TGTGCCAGCAGCTTGGGTAGCGGGGGGAGCAATGAGCAGTTCTTC
NA	NA	TRBV19	TRBJ2-2	CASSIRTNTGELFF	TGTGCCAGTAGTATAAGGACGAACACCGGGGAGCTGTTTTTT
NA	NA	TRBV4-2	TRBJ1-4	CASSQAEGNEKLFF	TGTGCCAGCAGCCAAGCGGAGGGGAATGAAAAACTGTTTTTT
NA	NA	TRBV7-9	TRBJ2-1	CASSLAVGVNEQFF	TGTGCCAGCAGCTTAGCTGTGGGGGTCAATGAGCAGTTCTTC
NA	NA	TRBV7-9	TRBJ1-5	CASSSAGSNQPQHF	TGTGCCAGCAGCTCAGCAGGGAGCAATCAGCCCCAGCATTTT
NA	NA	TRBV7-9	TRBJ1-1	CASSPPGRGGVRAFF	TGTGCCAGCAGCCCGCCGGGGCGCGGAGGGGTTCGAGCTTTCTTT
once	TRBD2	TRBV10-3	TRBJ2-7	CAIRRGVVAGADEQYF	TGTGCCATCAGGAGGGGGGTGGTAGCGGGAGCGGACGAGCAGTACTTC
NA	NA	TRBV19	TRBJ1-2	CASTPGRRDGPNYGYTF	TGTGCCAGTACCCCCGGGCGCCGGGACGGTCCTAACTATGGCTACACCTTC